The 28 T cell receptor beta chains presented below share a single source sample, sequenced in a study of beta chain features in type 1 diabetes. Expressed TCRB transcripts were sequenced, since all the RNA that had been isolated was reverse transcribed. Using immunoSEQ multiplex PCR, the repertoire was profiled, and TCRdb retains in-frame clones only, with some absent. The data contain around 180,000 clones, 10% to 15% of them seen just once; the ten biggest clones take up 0.62%. The sequencing sample was made of central memory CD4+ T cells from blood. These TCRs come from a woman under 30 in good health.

V and J are TRBV23-1 and TRBJ1-2; 8 positions agree with TRBD1. TRBV23-1 is reported as an ORF; its role is uncertain. The CDR3 has 15 amino acids. The V and J ends lost 2 bases and 1 base, in that order; junction bases with no gene match: 3. CDR3 in DNA: TGCGCCAGCAGTCAAGGGACAGGACTTAACTATGGCTACACCTTC. It encodes CASSQGTGLNYGYTF.

The V and J genes are TRBV9 and TRBJ1-1; D remains unclear. The CDR3 is made up of 14 amino acids. The germline gives CDR1 SGDLS, CDR2 YYNGEE. The V gene lost 0 bases and the J gene lost 4 bases, with 10 bases spanning the gap. CDR3 sequence: CASSVGASTTEAFF. The CDR3 coding sequence is TGTGCCAGCAGCGTAGGGGCCAGCACCACTGAAGCTTTCTTT.

The sample holds many counts of this clone. The rearrangement joins TRBV5-1 to TRBJ2-3; 7 positions agree with TRBD2. V lost 4 bases, J lost 0 bases, and 14 bases stayed unmatched. Germline CDR1 reads SGHRS; CDR2 reads YFSETQ. This CDR3 contains 18 residues. The CDR3 region has the DNA TGCGCCAGCAGCCCTGGCGGGGGTGCGCGAAGTAGCACAGATACGCAGTATTTT. Its translation: CASSPGGGARSSTDTQYF.

This clone was found a few times. The rearrangement links TRBV30 to TRBJ1-5, with a weak D call TRBD1 (5 bases). The V end lost 4 bases, the J end lost 6 bases, and 10 bases lay between the germline ends. This CDR3 comprises 12 residues. Germline-derived CDR1 and CDR2 are GTSNPN and SVGIG (reference sequence). CDR3: CAWTGSGQPQHF. CDR3 in DNA: TGTGCCTGGACAGGGTCTGGTCAGCCCCAGCATTTT.

This clone was detected a few times. The V gene is TRBV18, the J gene TRBJ1-5; 8 positions agree with TRBD1. CDR1 and CDR2 (germline): KGHSH, LQKENI. Trimming removed 0 bases from V and 4 bases from J; junction bases left unmatched: 5. This CDR3 is built from 16 residues. Here the CDR3 reads CASSPPPGGRNQPQHF. The CDR3 nucleotides are TGTGCCAGCTCACCACCCCCAGGGGGCCGGAATCAGCCCCAGCATTTT.

The chain joins TRBV15 to TRBJ2-7; D might be TRBD2 (6 bases). The CDR3 totals 13 residues. Germline assignment: CDR1 LNHNV and CDR2 YYDKDF (reference sequence). V was trimmed by 5 bases and J by 5 bases, leaving 13 bases between them. This CDR3 reads CATSSGVWDEQYF. The CDR3 nucleotides read TGTGCCACCAGCTCGGGGGTTTGGGACGAGCAGTACTTC.

This clone has a handful of counts. The chain links TRBV20-1 to TRBJ2-5, with 7 positions matching TRBD1. The germline V gene encodes CDR1 DFQATT and CDR2 SNEGSKA (reference sequence). CDR3 length equals 11 residues. CDR3 loop: CSDRVGETQYF. The CDR3 bases are TGCAGCGACAGGGTGGGAGAGACCCAGTACTTC.

The V and J genes are TRBV7-2 and TRBJ1-1; no definite D call. The ends were cut back, 5 bases at V and 4 bases at J, with 17 bases in the middle. CDR1 is SGHTA, CDR2 FQGNSA, per germline. This CDR3 contains 15 residues. In nucleotides, the CDR3 is TGTGCCAGCAGCCGTTTTTGGGCTGAGGGCACTGAAGCTTTCTTT. It translates to CASSRFWAEGTEAFF. Full variable domain (missing parts from reference TRBV7-2 and TRBJ1-1): GAGVSQSPSNKVTEKGKDVELRCDPISGHTALYWYRQSLGQGLEFLIYFQGNSAPDKSGLPSDRFSAERTGGSVSTLTIQRTQQEDSAVYLCASSRFWAEGTEAFFGQGTRLTVV.

V usage is TRBV29-1 and J usage is TRBJ2-5; TRBD2 is a possible D gene (6 bases). The germline gives CDR1 SQVTM, CDR2 ANQGSEA. The CDR3 runs to 12 residues. The V gene lost 4 bases and the J gene lost 4 bases, with 10 bases spanning the gap. The CDR3 region has the DNA TGCAGCGTTGCGGCGGGATCAGAGACCCAGTACTTC. Translating gives CSVAAGSETQYF.

This clone has just a few counts. The rearrangement joins TRBV5-6 to TRBJ2-5, with D perhaps matching TRBD2 (6 bases). The length of the CDR3 is 15 residues. Germline V gene sequence: CDR1 SGHDT, CDR2 YYEEEE. Trimming left V 4 bases short and J 0 bases short, with 13 bases between. CDR3 DNA: TGTGCCAGCAGCCCTGGGGGGACCAACCAAGAGACCCAGTACTTC. Translated, it gives CASSPGGTNQETQYF.

This chain uses TRBV30 with TRBJ2-7; perhaps TRBD2 as D (6 bases). V was shortened by 1 base and J by 3 bases, with 13 bases between the two germline ends. In germline, CDR1 is GTSNPN, CDR2 SVGIG (reference sequence). CDR3 length: 14 residues. The CDR3 spells CAWSGGEGDYEQYF. Here the CDR3 DNA reads TGTGCCTGGAGTGGGGGGGAAGGGGACTACGAGCAGTACTTC.

The CDR3 DNA reads as TGCGCCAGCAGCCAACAACTAGCGGGAGGGCCTGATACGCAGTATTTT. Translation: CASSQQLAGGPDTQYF. The gene calls are TRBV4-1 and TRBJ2-3; 13 bases fit TRBD2. Germline assignment: CDR1 MGHRA and CDR2 YSYEKL. The CDR3 sequence is 16 residues long. V trimming: 2 bases; J trimming: 6 bases; junction bases outside the gene matches: 5.

The genes are TRBV19 and TRBJ2-1, with TRBD2 matching 8 bases. V shed 6 bases and J 6 bases; nucleotides not matched to a gene: 1. The germline CDR1 and CDR2 sequences are LNHDA and SQIVND (reference sequence). This CDR3 region has 12 residues. CDR3 amino acids: CASSGRGNEQFF. The CDR3 DNA sequence: TGTGCCAGTAGCGGGAGGGGCAATGAGCAGTTCTTC. Using reference TRBV19 and TRBJ2-1 for the parts outside the CDR3, the full variable domain is DGGITQSPKYLFRKEGQNVTLSCEQNLNHDAMYWYRQDPGQGLRLIYYSQIVNDFQKGDIAEGYSVSREKKESFPLTVTSAQKNPTAFYLCASSGRGNEQFFGPGTRLTVL.

The J gene is TRBJ2-1, the V gene TRBV13; 11 bases line up with TRBD2. The CDR3 spans 15 residues. Per the germline V gene, CDR1 is PRHDT and CDR2 is FYEKMQ (reference sequence). Trimming cost V 0 bases and J 8 bases; bases outside gene matches: 3. The CDR3 is CASSLGLAGVYEQFF. DNA of the CDR3: TGTGCCAGCAGCTTAGGACTAGCGGGAGTCTATGAGCAGTTCTTC. Together with reference TRBV13 and TRBJ2-1, the CDR3 gives the full variable domain: AAGVIQSPRHLIKEKRETATLKCYPIPRHDTVYWYQQGPGQDPQFLISFYEKMQSDKGSIPDRFSAQQFSDYHSELNMSSLELGDSALYFCASSLGLAGVYEQFFGPGTRLTVL.

The chain is built from TRBV27 and TRBJ1-1, with D possibly matching TRBD1 (6 bases). The CDR3 is made up of 14 amino acids. Germline V gene sequence: CDR1 MNHEY, CDR2 SMNVEV (reference sequence). Trimming cost V 2 bases and J 5 bases, with 12 bases left between them. The CDR3: CASSLSTGLTEAFF. The CDR3, as DNA: TGTGCCAGCAGTTTAAGTACAGGGTTGACTGAAGCTTTCTTT.

The J gene is TRBJ2-1, the V gene TRBV19, with 9 positions matching TRBD1. After removal of 4 bases from V and 9 bases from J, the junction contained 1 base not matched to a gene. Germline V gives CDR1 LNHDA, CDR2 SQIVND (reference sequence). CDR3 length: 12 residues. CDR3 sequence (DNA): TGTGCCAGTAGTACGGACAGGGGTGAGCAGTTCTTC. This sequence encodes CASSTDRGEQFF.

This clone was seen a handful of times. The rearrangement links TRBV7-2 to TRBJ2-1; 7 bases match TRBD1. Trimming took 4 bases from V and 8 from J; bases not matched to a gene: 5. This CDR3 is 13 amino acids long. Germline-derived CDR1 and CDR2 are SGHTA and FQGNSA. The CDR3: CASSYRGGDEQFF. CDR3 nucleotide sequence: TGTGCCAGCAGCTACAGGGGTGGCGATGAGCAGTTCTTC.

This clone has more than one count but fewer than ten. V usage is TRBV10-3 and J usage is TRBJ2-5, with D unresolved. The CDR3 consists of 12 residues. Germline V lookup: CDR1 ENHRY, CDR2 SYGVKD. Trimming pared 2 bases from V and 3 bases from J, leaving 4 bases between. DNA for the CDR3: TGTGCCATCAGTGAGCAGGAAGAGACCCAGTACTTC. Its translation is CAISEQEETQYF.

For the CDR3, the DNA is TGTGCCAGCAGTTTAGGAGGCTCTGGGGCCAACGTCCTGACTTTC. This translates into CASSLGGSGANVLTF. The chain recombines TRBV28 with TRBJ2-6; tentative D call: TRBD2 (5 bases). The CDR3 loop spans 15 amino acids. V gave up 2 bases and J gave up 0 bases, with 5 bases separating them. Germline CDR1 reads MDHEN; CDR2 reads SYDVKM.

This clone was counted between two and nine times. The DNA for the CDR3 is TGTGCCAGCAGTTCTACTCGTAGCGGGAGAGGCAATGAGCAGTTCTTC. It translates to CASSSTRSGRGNEQFF. The genes are TRBV28 and TRBJ2-1; 9 positions match TRBD2. This CDR3 spans 16 amino acids. The V gene's germline CDR1 is MDHEN and CDR2 SYDVKM. J was trimmed by 6 bases and V by 4 bases; bases with no gene match: 10.

In this sample, this clone turned up once. The rearrangement links TRBV2 to TRBJ1-2; TRBD1 matches at 7 bases. The CDR3 spans 14 residues. Germline trimming cut 4 bases from V and 1 base from J; bases unmatched to any gene: 3. Germline V gene data show CDR1 as SNHLY and CDR2 as FYNNEI. The CDR3 DNA reads as TGTGCCAGCAGTGCCCAGGGGGATAACTATGGCTACACCTTC. Protein sequence: CASSAQGDNYGYTF.

This clone was found a few times. The V call is TRBV4-2, the J call TRBJ2-7, with 7 bases that match TRBD2. The CDR3 extends over 17 amino acids. The V segment lost 7 bases and the J segment 0 bases; nucleotides outside the gene matches: 15. Germline V gene lookup returns CDR1 LGHNA and CDR2 YNFKEQ. CDR3 in DNA: TGTGCCAGCACCCCCGGGGCTAGCGGTTACAGCTCCTACGAGCAGTACTTC. It translates to CASTPGASGYSSYEQYF.

This sequence joins TRBV29-1 and TRBJ2-5; tentative D call: TRBD1 (6 bases). This CDR3 region has 13 residues. Germline-derived CDR1 and CDR2 are SQVTM and ANQGSEA. V shed 2 bases and J shed 2 bases, with 9 bases lying between them. CDR3 loop: CSVERGSQETQYF. Written as DNA, the CDR3 is TGCAGCGTTGAAAGGGGGAGTCAAGAGACCCAGTACTTC.

The chain links TRBV6-1 to TRBJ2-6, with a tentative D call TRBD1 (5 bases). The germline V and J ends were trimmed by 8 bases and 0 bases, with 11 bases remaining between them. The germline gives CDR1 MNHNS, CDR2 SASEGT. The CDR3 extends over 15 amino acids. The CDR3 DNA follows: TGTGCCAGCGACGACCAGGGCTCTGGGGCCAACGTCCTGACTTTC. Translation gives CASDDQGSGANVLTF.

This clone has at least ten counts. V and J are TRBV21-1 and TRBJ2-7; the D segment call TRBD1 is taken from the table without a DNA check. TRBV21-1 is described as a pseudogene. The CDR3 is 15 amino acids. This CDR3 is CASSKSWTTNYEQYF. CDR3 in DNA: TGTGCCAGCAGCAAATCGTGGACAACTAACTACGAGCAGTACTTC.

The J gene is TRBJ2-7, the V gene TRBV28; a possible D gene is TRBD2 (5 bases). This CDR3 spans 13 amino acids. Trimming removed 8 bases from V and 2 bases from J, with 13 bases in between. Germline V lookup: CDR1 MDHEN, CDR2 SYDVKM. CDR3 nucleotide sequence: TGTGCCAGCGGCCGGGGTTCCCCCTACGAGCAGTACTTC. Its translation: CASGRGSPYEQYF.

The genes are TRBV19 and TRBJ1-2; a weak D match, TRBD1 (6 bases). Germline V gives CDR1 LNHDA, CDR2 SQIVND (reference sequence). V was trimmed by 3 bases and J by 4 bases, leaving 9 bases between them. The CDR3 runs to 13 residues. CDR3 protein: CASSMEGGYGYTF. DNA for the CDR3: TGTGCCAGTAGTATGGAAGGGGGCTATGGCTACACCTTC.

A few counts support this clone. The V call is TRBV29-1, the J call TRBJ1-1; D gene unclear. The CDR3 has 13 residues. Germline CDR1 is SQVTM and CDR2 is ANQGSEA. V lost 5 bases and J lost 2, with 12 bases in between. The CDR3 region is CSVTGSINTEAFF. Here the CDR3 DNA reads TGCAGCGTTACCGGGTCGATTAACACTGAAGCTTTCTTT. The full variable domain, with the rest looked up from reference TRBV29-1 and TRBJ1-1, is SAVISQKPSRDICQRGTSLTIQCQVDSQVTMMFWYRQQPGQSLTLIATANQGSEATYESGFVIDKFPISRPNLTFSTLTVSNMSPEDSSIYLCSVTGSINTEAFFGQGTRLTVV.